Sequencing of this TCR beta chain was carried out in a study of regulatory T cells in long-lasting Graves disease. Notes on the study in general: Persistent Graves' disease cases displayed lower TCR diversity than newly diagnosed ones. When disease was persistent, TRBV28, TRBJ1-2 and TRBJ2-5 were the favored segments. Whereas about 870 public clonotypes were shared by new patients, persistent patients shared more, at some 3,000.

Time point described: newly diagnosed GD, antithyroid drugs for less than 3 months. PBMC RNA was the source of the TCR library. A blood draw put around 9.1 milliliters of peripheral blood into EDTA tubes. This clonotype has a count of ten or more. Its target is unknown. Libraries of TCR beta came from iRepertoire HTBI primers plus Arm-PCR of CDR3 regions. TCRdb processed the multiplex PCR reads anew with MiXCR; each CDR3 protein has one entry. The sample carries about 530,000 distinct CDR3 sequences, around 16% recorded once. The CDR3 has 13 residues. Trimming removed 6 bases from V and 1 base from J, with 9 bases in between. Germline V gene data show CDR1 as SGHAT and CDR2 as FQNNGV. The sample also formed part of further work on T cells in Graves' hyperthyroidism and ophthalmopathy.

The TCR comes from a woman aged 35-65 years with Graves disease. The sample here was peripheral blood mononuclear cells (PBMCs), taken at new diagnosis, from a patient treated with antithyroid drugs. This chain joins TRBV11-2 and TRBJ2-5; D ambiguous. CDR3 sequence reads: CASSDVTQETQYF. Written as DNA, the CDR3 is TGTGCCAGCAGTGACGTGACCCAAGAGACCCAGTACTTC.